The rows below give T cell receptor beta chains drawn from one sample of a study of CD8 T cells in Susac syndrome. TCRdb reanalysed the immunoSEQ multiplex PCR reads using MiXCR and keeps one entry per CDR3 protein. The sample carries 350,000 to 550,000 distinct CDR3 sequences, more than 80% recorded once. Material: CD8+ T cells from PBMCs. These receptor sequences come from a human donor with multiple sclerosis. Both conserved end residues are part of each CDR3. The D gene is left open where the match is weak. Part of the rows lack a size; the others show once, few, many or a class for expanded clones.

cdr3_aa: CASSMGGLTEAFF
cdr3_nt: TGTGCCAGTAGTATGGGAGGGCTCACTGAAGCTTTCTTT
d_call: -
clone_size: -
j_call: TRBJ1-1
v_call: TRBV19

cdr3_aa: CASSLTLNTEAFF
cdr3_nt: TGTGCCAGTAGTTTAACATTGAACACTGAAGCTTTCTTT
d_call: -
clone_size: -
j_call: TRBJ1-1
v_call: TRBV28

cdr3_aa: CASSQDWPRGGPTDTQYF
cdr3_nt: TGTGCCAGCAGCCAAGATTGGCCGCGGGGGGGCCCCACAGATACGCAGTATTTT
d_call: TRBD2
clone_size: -
j_call: TRBJ2-3
v_call: TRBV3-1

cdr3_aa: CASSEGLAGAASYNEQFF
cdr3_nt: TGCGCCAGCAGTGAGGGGCTAGCGGGGGCCGCCTCCTACAATGAGCAGTTCTTC
d_call: TRBD2
clone_size: -
j_call: TRBJ2-1
v_call: TRBV10-2

cdr3_aa: CASSEGDGPGYGYTF
cdr3_nt: TGTGCCAGCAGCGAGGGGGACGGGCCTGGCTATGGCTACACCTTC
d_call: -
clone_size: -
j_call: TRBJ1-2
v_call: TRBV9

cdr3_aa: CASSPHTTGDRGQETQYF
cdr3_nt: TGCGCCAGCAGCCCTCACACCACTGGGGACAGGGGGCAAGAGACCCAGTACTTC
d_call: TRBD1
clone_size: -
j_call: TRBJ2-5
v_call: TRBV4-1

cdr3_aa: CASSQSGQGVYQPQHF
cdr3_nt: TGCGCCAGCAGCCAATCGGGACAGGGGGTTTATCAGCCCCAGCATTTT
d_call: TRBD1
clone_size: few
j_call: TRBJ1-5
v_call: TRBV4-1

cdr3_aa: CASSLSGQGPIDTQYF
cdr3_nt: TGTGCCAGCAGTTTATCCGGACAGGGGCCTATAGATACGCAGTATTTT
d_call: TRBD1
clone_size: -
j_call: TRBJ2-3
v_call: TRBV27

cdr3_aa: CASSQDSGRENEQFF
cdr3_nt: TGCGCCAGCAGCCAAGATAGCGGGAGGGAAAATGAGCAGTTCTTC
d_call: TRBD2
clone_size: -
j_call: TRBJ2-1
v_call: TRBV4-1

cdr3_aa: CASNGAGDTDTQYF
cdr3_nt: TGTGCCAGCAATGGAGCGGGGGACACAGATACGCAGTATTTT
d_call: TRBD2
clone_size: once
j_call: TRBJ2-3
v_call: TRBV12-3/TRBV12-4

cdr3_aa: CASSYPRQGHNQPQHF
cdr3_nt: TGTGCCAGCAGTTACCCCCGACAGGGGCACAATCAGCCCCAGCATTTT
d_call: TRBD1
clone_size: -
j_call: TRBJ1-5
v_call: TRBV6-6

cdr3_aa: CASTEQGAMNTEAFF
cdr3_nt: TGTGCCAGCACAGAACAGGGGGCGATGAACACTGAAGCTTTCTTT
d_call: TRBD1
clone_size: -
j_call: TRBJ1-1
v_call: TRBV12-3/TRBV12-4

cdr3_aa: CASILLSAHQNTEAFF
cdr3_nt: TGTGCCAGCATCCTCCTCAGCGCCCACCAGAACACTGAAGCTTTCTTT
d_call: -
clone_size: once
j_call: TRBJ1-1
v_call: TRBV2

cdr3_aa: CSVQGDLGYTF
cdr3_nt: TGCAGCGTGCAAGGGGATCTTGGCTACACCTTC
d_call: -
clone_size: -
j_call: TRBJ1-2
v_call: TRBV29-1

cdr3_aa: CASSQPTGEDWYEQYF
cdr3_nt: TGTGCCAGCAGTCAACCCACAGGGGAAGATTGGTACGAGCAGTACTTC
d_call: TRBD1
clone_size: -
j_call: TRBJ2-7
v_call: TRBV28

cdr3_aa: CSVTSGGSYEQYF
cdr3_nt: TGCAGCGTGACTAGCGGGGGATCCTACGAGCAGTACTTC
d_call: TRBD2
clone_size: -
j_call: TRBJ2-7
v_call: TRBV29-1

cdr3_aa: CASSFSRSGLAGGRDTGELFF
cdr3_nt: TGTGCCAGCAGTTTCTCAAGATCCGGACTAGCGGGAGGGAGAGACACCGGGGAGCTGTTTTTT
d_call: TRBD2
clone_size: -
j_call: TRBJ2-2
v_call: TRBV6-5

cdr3_aa: CASSRAGISSGANVLTF
cdr3_nt: TGTGCCAGCAGCCGAGCGGGGATAAGCTCTGGGGCCAACGTCCTGACTTTC
d_call: TRBD2
clone_size: -
j_call: TRBJ2-6
v_call: TRBV5-4

cdr3_aa: CASSFATTGRETQYF
cdr3_nt: TGTGCCAGCAGCTTCGCCACAACAGGGAGGGAGACCCAGTACTTC
d_call: -
clone_size: -
j_call: TRBJ2-5
v_call: TRBV7-6

cdr3_aa: CASSWEQGTNEKLFF
cdr3_nt: TGCGCCAGCAGCTGGGAACAGGGTACTAATGAAAAACTGTTTTTT
d_call: -
clone_size: -
j_call: TRBJ1-4
v_call: TRBV5-1

cdr3_aa: CSAEGREAINNEQFF
cdr3_nt: TGCAGTGCCGAGGGGCGGGAGGCCATCAACAATGAGCAGTTCTTC
d_call: TRBD2
clone_size: -
j_call: TRBJ2-1
v_call: TRBV20-1

cdr3_aa: CASSFTASGANVLTF
cdr3_nt: TGTGCCAGCAGCTTTACAGCGTCTGGGGCCAACGTCCTGACTTTC
d_call: -
clone_size: -
j_call: TRBJ2-6
v_call: TRBV5-5